This T cell receptor beta chain was sequenced in a study of T cell changes during pregnancy in multiple sclerosis. The assay was immunoSEQ multiplex PCR, and TCRdb's table has in-frame clones only and misses some. The data show more than 35,000 clones, with 85% to 95% seen just once and about 8.9% held by the top ten. The germline V gene encodes CDR1 MNHEY and CDR2 SMNVEV (reference sequence). The CDR3 totals 16 residues. V gave up 2 bases and J gave up 4 bases, with 17 bases separating them. Specimen: CD8+ T cells from peripheral blood mononuclear cells, collected in the third trimester of pregnancy. The chain couples TRBV27 to TRBJ1-2; TRBD1 might be the D (6 bases). This sequence was found in a female donor with multiple sclerosis, enrolled in a pregnancy study. The CDR3 loop reads CASSLAETGSGYGYTF. For the CDR3, the DNA is TGTGCCAGCAGTTTAGCGGAAACAGGGAGCGGCTATGGCTACACCTTC.